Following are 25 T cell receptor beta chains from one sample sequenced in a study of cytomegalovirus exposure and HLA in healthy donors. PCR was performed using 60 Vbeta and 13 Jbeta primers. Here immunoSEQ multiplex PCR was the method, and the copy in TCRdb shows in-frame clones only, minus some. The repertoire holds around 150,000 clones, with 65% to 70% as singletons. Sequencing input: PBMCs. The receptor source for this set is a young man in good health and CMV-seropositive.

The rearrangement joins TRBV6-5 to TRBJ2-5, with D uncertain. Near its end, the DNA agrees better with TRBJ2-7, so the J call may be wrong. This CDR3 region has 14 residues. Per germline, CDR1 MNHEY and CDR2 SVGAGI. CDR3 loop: CASSYSSDTYEQYF. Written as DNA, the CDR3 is TGTGCCAGCAGTTACTCGTCCGACACCTACGAGCAGTACTTC.

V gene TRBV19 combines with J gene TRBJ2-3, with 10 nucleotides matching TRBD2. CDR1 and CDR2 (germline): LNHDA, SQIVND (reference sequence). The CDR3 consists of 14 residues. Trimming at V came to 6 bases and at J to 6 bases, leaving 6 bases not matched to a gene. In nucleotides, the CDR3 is TGTGCCAGTAGCGGTAGCGGGGGGCCTGATACGCAGTATTTT. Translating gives CASSGSGGPDTQYF.

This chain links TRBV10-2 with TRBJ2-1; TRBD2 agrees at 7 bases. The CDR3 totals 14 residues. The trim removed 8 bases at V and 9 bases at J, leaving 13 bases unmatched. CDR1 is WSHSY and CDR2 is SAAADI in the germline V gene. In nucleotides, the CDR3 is TGCGCCAGCTCACCCTCGAGTTCGGGAGGTGAGCAGTTCTTC. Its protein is CASSPSSSGGEQFF.

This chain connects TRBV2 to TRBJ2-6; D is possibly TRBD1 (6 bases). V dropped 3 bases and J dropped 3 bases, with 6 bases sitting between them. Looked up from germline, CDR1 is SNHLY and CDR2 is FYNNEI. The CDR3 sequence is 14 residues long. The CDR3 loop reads CASSDRGGANVLTF. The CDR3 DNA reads TGTGCCAGCAGTGACAGGGGTGGGGCCAACGTCCTGACTTTC.

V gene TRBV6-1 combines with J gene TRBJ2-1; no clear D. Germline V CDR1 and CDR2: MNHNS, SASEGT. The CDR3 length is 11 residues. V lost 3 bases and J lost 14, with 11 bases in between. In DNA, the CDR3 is TGTGCCAGCAGTGACCCTACCTTGGAGTTCTTC. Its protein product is CASSDPTLEFF.

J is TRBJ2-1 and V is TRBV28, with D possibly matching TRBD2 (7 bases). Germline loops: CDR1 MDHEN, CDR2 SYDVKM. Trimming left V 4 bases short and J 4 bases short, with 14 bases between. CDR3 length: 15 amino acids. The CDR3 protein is CASSSQGGGYNEQFF. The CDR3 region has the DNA TGTGCCAGCAGTTCCCAAGGGGGGGGATACAATGAGCAGTTCTTC.

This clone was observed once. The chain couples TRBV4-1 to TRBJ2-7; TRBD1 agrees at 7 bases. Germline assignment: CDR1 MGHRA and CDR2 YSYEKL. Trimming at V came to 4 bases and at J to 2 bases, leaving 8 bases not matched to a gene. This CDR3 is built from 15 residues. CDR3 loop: CASSPTQGQPYEQYF. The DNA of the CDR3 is TGCGCCAGCAGCCCAACACAGGGACAGCCCTACGAGCAGTACTTC.

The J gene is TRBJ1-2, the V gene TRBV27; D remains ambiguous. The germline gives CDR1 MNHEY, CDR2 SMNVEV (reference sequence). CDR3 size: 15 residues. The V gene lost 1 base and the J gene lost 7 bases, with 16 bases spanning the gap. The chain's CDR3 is CASSLLSGLTRGYTF. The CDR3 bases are TGTGCCAGCAGTTTATTGTCTGGACTGACGCGTGGCTACACCTTC.

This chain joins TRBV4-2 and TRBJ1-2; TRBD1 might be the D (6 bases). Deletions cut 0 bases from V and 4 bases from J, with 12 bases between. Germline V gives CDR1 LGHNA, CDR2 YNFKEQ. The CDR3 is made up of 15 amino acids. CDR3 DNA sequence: TGTGCCAGCAGCCAAGATTTTAGGGGGGGCTATGGCTACACCTTC. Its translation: CASSQDFRGGYGYTF.

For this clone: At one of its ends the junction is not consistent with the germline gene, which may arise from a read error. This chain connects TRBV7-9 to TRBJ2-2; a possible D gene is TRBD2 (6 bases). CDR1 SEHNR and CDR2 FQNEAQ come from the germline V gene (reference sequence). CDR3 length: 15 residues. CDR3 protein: CSSSRDSIHTGELFF. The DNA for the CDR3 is TGTTCCAGCAGCAGGGACTCTATTCACACCGGGGAGCTGTTTTTT.

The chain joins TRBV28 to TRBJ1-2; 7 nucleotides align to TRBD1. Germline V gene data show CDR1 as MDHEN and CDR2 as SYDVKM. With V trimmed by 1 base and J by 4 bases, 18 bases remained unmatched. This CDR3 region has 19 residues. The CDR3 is CASSLSHDRAQHYVYGYTF. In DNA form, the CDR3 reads TGTGCCAGCAGTTTATCCCATGACAGGGCCCAGCATTACGTCTATGGCTACACCTTC.

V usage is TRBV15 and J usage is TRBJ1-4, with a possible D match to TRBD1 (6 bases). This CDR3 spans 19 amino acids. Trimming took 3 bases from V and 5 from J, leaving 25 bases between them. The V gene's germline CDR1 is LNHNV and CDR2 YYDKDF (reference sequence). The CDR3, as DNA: TGTGCCACCAGCAGGGATATCTTATACACAGGGCCAGGGAATGAAAAACTGTTTTTT. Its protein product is CATSRDILYTGPGNEKLFF. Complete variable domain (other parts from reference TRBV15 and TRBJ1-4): DAMVIQNPRYQVTQFGKPVTLSCSQTLNHNVMYWYQQKSSQAPKLLFHYYDKDFNNEADTPDNFQSRRPNTSFCFLDIRSPGLGDTAMYLCATSRDILYTGPGNEKLFFGSGTQLSVL.

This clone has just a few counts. The CDR3 loop reads CASSSTGSNQPQHF. The DNA of the CDR3 is TGTGCCAGCAGCTCGACAGGGAGCAATCAGCCCCAGCATTTT. The chain employs TRBV7-9 and TRBJ1-5; 7 nucleotides match TRBD1. The CDR3 runs to 14 residues. Germline V lookup: CDR1 SEHNR, CDR2 FQNEAQ (reference sequence). Trimming removed 4 bases from V and 1 base from J; junction bases left unmatched: 1.

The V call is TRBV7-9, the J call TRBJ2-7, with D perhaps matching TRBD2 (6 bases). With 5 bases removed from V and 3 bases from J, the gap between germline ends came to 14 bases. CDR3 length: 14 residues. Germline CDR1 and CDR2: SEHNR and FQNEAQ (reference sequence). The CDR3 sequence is CASSNSGPHYEQYF. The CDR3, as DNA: TGTGCCAGCAGCAATAGCGGCCCACACTACGAGCAGTACTTC.

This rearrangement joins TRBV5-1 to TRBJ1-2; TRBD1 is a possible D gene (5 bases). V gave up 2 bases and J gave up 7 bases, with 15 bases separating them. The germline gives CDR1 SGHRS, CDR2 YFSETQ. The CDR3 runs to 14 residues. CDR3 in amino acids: CASSFNRQGGGYTF. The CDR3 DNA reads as TGCGCCAGCAGCTTTAACAGGCAGGGAGGTGGCTACACCTTC.

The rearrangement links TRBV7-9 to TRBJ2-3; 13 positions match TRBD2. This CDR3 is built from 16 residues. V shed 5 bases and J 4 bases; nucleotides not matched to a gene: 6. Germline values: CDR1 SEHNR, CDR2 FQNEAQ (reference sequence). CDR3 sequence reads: CASSQTSGRAPDTQYF. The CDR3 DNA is TGTGCCAGCAGCCAAACTAGCGGGAGGGCCCCAGATACGCAGTATTTT.

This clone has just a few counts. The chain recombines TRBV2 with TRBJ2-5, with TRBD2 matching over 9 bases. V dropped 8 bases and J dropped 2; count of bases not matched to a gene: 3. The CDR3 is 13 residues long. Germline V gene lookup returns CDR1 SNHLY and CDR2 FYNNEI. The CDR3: CASLLAGQETQYF. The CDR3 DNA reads TGTGCCAGCCTCCTAGCGGGGCAAGAGACCCAGTACTTC.

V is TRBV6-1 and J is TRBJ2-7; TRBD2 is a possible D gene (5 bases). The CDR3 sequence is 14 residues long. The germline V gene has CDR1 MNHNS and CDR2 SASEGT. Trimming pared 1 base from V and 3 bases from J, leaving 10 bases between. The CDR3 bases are TGTGCCAGCAGTGAAGAACTAGTCGTCTACGAGCAGTACTTC. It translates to CASSEELVVYEQYF.

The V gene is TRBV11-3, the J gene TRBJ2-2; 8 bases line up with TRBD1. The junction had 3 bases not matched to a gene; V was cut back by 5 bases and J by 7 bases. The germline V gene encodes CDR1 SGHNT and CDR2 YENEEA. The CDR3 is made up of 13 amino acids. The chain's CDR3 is CASSPGQGGELFF. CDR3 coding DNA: TGTGCCAGCAGCCCAGGACAGGGCGGGGAGCTGTTTTTT.

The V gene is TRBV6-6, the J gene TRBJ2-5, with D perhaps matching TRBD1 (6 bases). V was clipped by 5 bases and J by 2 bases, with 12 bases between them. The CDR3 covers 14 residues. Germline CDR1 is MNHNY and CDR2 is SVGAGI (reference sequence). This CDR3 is CASSDWTVQETQYF. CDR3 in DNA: TGTGCCAGCAGTGATTGGACAGTACAAGAGACCCAGTACTTC.

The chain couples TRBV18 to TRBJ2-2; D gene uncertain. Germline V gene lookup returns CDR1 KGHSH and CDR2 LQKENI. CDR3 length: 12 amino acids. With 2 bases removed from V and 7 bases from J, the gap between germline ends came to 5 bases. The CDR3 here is CASSPNNGELFF. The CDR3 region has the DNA TGTGCCAGCTCACCAAATAACGGGGAGCTGTTTTTT.

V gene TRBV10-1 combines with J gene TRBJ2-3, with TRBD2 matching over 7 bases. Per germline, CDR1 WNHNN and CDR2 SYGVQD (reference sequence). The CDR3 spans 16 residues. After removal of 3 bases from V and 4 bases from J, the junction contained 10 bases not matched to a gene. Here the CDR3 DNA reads TGCGCCAGCAGTGAAGCGGGGCTGGAGGGAGCAGATACGCAGTATTTT. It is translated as CASSEAGLEGADTQYF.

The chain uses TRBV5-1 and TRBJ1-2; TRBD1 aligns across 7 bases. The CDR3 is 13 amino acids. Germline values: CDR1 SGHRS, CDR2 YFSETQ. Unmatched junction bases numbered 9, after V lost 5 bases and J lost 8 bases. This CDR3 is CASSIYRQGGYTF. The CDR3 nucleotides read TGCGCCAGCAGTATCTACAGACAGGGAGGCTACACCTTC.

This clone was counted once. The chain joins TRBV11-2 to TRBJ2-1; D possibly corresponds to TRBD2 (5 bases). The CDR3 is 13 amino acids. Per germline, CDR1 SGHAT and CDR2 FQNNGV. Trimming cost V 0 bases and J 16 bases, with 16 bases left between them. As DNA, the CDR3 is TGTGCCAGCAGCTTAGAGGGTTCGGGGAAGGAATTCTTC. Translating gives CASSLEGSGKEFF.

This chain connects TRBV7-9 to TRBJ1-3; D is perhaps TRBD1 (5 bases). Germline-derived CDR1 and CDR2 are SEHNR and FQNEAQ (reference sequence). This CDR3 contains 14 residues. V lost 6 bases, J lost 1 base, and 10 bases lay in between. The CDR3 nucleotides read TGTGCCAGCAGACGACCAGGGTCTGGAAACACCATATATTTT. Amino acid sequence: CASRRPGSGNTIYF.